The 3 T cell receptor beta chains below were found in one sample sequenced in a study of blood T cell repertoires in COVID-19. Assay: immunoSEQ multiplex PCR; the TCRdb copy retains only in-frame clones and omits some. The sample comprises over 75,000 clones, approximately 87% of which are singletons, and over 9.5% rests with the top ten. Sequenced sample: peripheral blood. The receptors come from a human donor in a cohort sampled during active COVID-19.

The chain recombines TRBV2 with TRBJ2-7; TRBD2 matches 7 bases. The CDR3 extends over 19 amino acids. With V trimmed by 6 bases and J by 2 bases, 22 bases remained unmatched. Germline loops: CDR1 SNHLY, CDR2 FYNNEI. The chain's CDR3 is CASRDRPGWEGRTPYEQYF. For the CDR3, the DNA is TGTGCCAGCAGAGATCGCCCGGGTTGGGAGGGAAGGACGCCCTACGAGCAGTACTTC.

In this sample, this clone is medium-sized (0.01 to 0.1%). The rearrangement uses TRBV30 and TRBJ1-5; D not certain. Germline-derived CDR1 and CDR2 are GTSNPN and SVGIG (reference sequence). V gave up 4 bases and J gave up 3 bases, with 10 bases separating them. The CDR3 loop spans 13 amino acids. In DNA form, the CDR3 reads TGTGCCTGGAACGGAGACCCCAATCAGCCCCAGCATTTT. Its translation is CAWNGDPNQPQHF.

The genes are TRBV11-2 and TRBJ1-2; 8 nucleotides align to TRBD1. The CDR3 is 12 residues long. V shed 5 bases, J shed 4 bases, and the junction held 0 bases outside the gene matches. Germline V gene data show CDR1 as SGHAT and CDR2 as FQNNGV. The CDR3 DNA sequence: TGTGCCAGCAGCGGACAGGGCTATGGCTACACCTTC. It specifies CASSGQGYGYTF.